This TCR beta chain was profiled in a study of OX40 agonist ivuxolimab in advanced cancers. Sequencing was performed with immunoSEQ multiplex PCR; in TCRdb, only in-frame clones are kept and a portion is missing. The sample holds around 78,000 clones, over 70% seen once. Trimming pared 4 bases from V and 5 bases from J, leaving 14 bases between. Germline loops: CDR1 SGHNT, CDR2 YYREEE (reference sequence). The length of the CDR3 is 14 residues. The sequencing here drew on CD4+ or CD8+ T cells sorted from blood, taken in a trial of the OX40 agonist ivuxolimab. The chain couples TRBV5-4 to TRBJ2-3; D might be TRBD1 (6 bases). The TCR comes from an adult with an advanced solid tumor such as melanoma, head and neck, liver or kidney cancer. The CDR3 protein is CASSLQGRGDTQYF. The CDR3 nucleotides read TGTGCCAGCAGCCTTCAGGGGAGAGGAGATACGCAGTATTTT.